This T cell receptor beta chain was identified in a study of blood T cell repertoires in COVID-19. At the level of the study: Sources were T cells, B-cell-depleted T cells, or PBMCs; the material itself was cDNA or gDNA.

Original processing notes: Reference gene primer amplification gave estimated nucleated cell counts. Libraries were prepared by immunoSEQ multiplex PCR; TCRdb keeps only in-frame clonotypes and omits some of them. V, J and clone size derive from that table, while D and trimming were established from the DNA sequence. The repertoire has 57,000 or so clones, 84% of them found once; the top ten carry approximately 17%. The CDR3 spans 15 residues. Trimming pared 5 bases from V and 0 bases from J, leaving 12 bases between. Germline V gives CDR1 SSHAT, CDR2 FNYEAQ (reference sequence). Sequencing was done on a sample of peripheral blood. This clonotype was obtained from a man between 65 and 85 years old with active COVID-19. The rearrangement links TRBV7-7 to TRBJ2-3; D is ambiguous. The CDR3 DNA is TGTGCCAGCAGCCTGACGGGTTCAAGCACAGATACGCAGTATTTT. Its translation is CASSLTGSSTDTQYF.